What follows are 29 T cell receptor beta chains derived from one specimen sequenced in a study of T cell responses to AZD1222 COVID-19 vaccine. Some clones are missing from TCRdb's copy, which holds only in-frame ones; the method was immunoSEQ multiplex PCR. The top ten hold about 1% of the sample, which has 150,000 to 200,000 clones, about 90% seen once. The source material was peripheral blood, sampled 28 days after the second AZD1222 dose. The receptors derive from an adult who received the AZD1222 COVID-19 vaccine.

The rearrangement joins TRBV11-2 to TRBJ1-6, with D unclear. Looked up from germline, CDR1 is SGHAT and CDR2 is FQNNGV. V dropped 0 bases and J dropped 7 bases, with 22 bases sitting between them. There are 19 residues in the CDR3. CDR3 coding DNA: TGTGCCAGCAGCTTAGATTTTTTGGGTAGTTTTCCATGGAATTCACCCCTCCACTTT. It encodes CASSLDFLGSFPWNSPLHF.

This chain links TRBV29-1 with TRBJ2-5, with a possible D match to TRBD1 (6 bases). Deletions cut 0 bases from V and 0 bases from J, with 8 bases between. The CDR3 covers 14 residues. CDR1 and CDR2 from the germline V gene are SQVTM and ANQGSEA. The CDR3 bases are TGCAGCGTTGAAGATCGGGACAACCAAGAGACCCAGTACTTC. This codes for CSVEDRDNQETQYF.

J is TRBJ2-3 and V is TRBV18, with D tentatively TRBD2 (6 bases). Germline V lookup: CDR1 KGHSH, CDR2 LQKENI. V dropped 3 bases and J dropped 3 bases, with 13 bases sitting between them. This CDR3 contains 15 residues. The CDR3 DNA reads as TGTGCCAGCTCACCGGCCAGGGACTCTACAGATACGCAGTATTTT. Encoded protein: CASSPARDSTDTQYF.

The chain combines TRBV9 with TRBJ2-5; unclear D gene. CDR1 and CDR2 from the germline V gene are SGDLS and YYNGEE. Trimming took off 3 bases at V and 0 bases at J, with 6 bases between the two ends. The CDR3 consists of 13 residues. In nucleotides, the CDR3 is TGTGCCAGCAGCGGAGTTGACCAAGAGACCCAGTACTTC. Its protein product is CASSGVDQETQYF.

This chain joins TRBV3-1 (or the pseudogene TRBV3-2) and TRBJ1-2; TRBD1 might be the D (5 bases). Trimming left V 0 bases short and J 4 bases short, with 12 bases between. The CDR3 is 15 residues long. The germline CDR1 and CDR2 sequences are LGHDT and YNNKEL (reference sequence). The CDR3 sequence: CASSQDRGRSYGYTF. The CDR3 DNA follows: TGTGCCAGCAGCCAAGATAGGGGACGGAGCTATGGCTACACCTTC.

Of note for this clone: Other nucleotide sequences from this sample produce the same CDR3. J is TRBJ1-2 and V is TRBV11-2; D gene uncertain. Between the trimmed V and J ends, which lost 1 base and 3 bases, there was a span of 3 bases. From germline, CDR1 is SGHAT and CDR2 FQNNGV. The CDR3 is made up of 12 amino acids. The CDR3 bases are TGTGCCAGCAGCTTAGGGGACTATGGCTACACCTTC. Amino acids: CASSLGDYGYTF.

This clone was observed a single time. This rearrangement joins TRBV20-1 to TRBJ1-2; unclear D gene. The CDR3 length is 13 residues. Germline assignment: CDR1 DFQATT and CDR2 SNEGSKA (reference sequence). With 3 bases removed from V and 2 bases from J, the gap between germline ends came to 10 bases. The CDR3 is CSASQPLNYGYTF. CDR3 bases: TGCAGTGCTAGTCAGCCACTCAACTATGGCTACACCTTC.

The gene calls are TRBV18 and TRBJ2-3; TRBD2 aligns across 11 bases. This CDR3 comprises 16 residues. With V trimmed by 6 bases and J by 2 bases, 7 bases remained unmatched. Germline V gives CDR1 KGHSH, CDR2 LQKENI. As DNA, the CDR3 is TGTGCCAGCTCCCCTTCTAGCGGGGGGCACACAGATACGCAGTATTTT. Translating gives CASSPSSGGHTDTQYF. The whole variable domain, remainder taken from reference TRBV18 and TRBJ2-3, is NAGVMQNPRHLVRRRGQEARLRCSPMKGHSHVYWYRQLPEEGLKFMVYLQKENIIDESGMPKERFSAEFPKEGPSILRIQQVVRGDSAAYFCASSPSSGGHTDTQYFGPGTRLTVL.

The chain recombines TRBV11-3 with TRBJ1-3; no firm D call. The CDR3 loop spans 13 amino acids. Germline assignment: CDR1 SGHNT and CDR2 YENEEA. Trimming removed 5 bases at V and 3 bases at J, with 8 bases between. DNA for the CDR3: TGTGCCAGCAGCCTCGCTATTGGAAACACCATATATTTT. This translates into CASSLAIGNTIYF. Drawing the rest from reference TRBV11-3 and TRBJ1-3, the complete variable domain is EAGVVQSPRYKIIEKKQPVAFWCNPISGHNTLYWYLQNLGQGPELLIRYENEEAVDDSQLPKDRFSAERLKGVDSTLKIQPAELGDSAVYLCASSLAIGNTIYFGEGSWLTVV.

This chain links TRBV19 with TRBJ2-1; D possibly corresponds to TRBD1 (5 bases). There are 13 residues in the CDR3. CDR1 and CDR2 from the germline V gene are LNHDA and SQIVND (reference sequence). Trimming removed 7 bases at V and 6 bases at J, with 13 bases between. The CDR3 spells CASTSDQGNEQFF. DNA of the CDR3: TGTGCCAGTACCTCAGATCAGGGCAATGAGCAGTTCTTC. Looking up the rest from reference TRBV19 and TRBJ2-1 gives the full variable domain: DGGITQSPKYLFRKEGQNVTLSCEQNLNHDAMYWYRQDPGQGLRLIYYSQIVNDFQKGDIAEGYSVSREKKESFPLTVTSAQKNPTAFYLCASTSDQGNEQFFGPGTRLTVL.

CDR3 protein: CASSLGVAGGSGEKLFF. The DNA for the CDR3 is TGTGCCAGCAGCTTGGGGGTTGCGGGGGGAAGTGGTGAAAAACTGTTTTTT. The rearrangement joins TRBV5-4 to TRBJ1-4, with D possibly matching TRBD1 (5 bases). The CDR3 is 17 residues long. The germline V gene has CDR1 SGHNT and CDR2 YYREEE (reference sequence). V shed 0 bases and J shed 7 bases, with 19 bases lying between them.

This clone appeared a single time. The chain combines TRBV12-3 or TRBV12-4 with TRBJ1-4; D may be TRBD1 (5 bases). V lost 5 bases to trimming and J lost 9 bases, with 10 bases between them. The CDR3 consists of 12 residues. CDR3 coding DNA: TGTGCCAGCAGTCCCCGACAGAAAAAACTGTTTTTT. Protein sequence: CASSPRQKKLFF.

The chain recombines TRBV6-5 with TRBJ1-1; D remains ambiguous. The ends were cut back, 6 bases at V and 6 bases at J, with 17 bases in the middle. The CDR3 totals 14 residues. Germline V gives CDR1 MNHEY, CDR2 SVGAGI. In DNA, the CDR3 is TGTGCCAGCAGCACAACTAGGTCGGCGGCTGAAGCTTTCTTT. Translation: CASSTTRSAAEAFF.

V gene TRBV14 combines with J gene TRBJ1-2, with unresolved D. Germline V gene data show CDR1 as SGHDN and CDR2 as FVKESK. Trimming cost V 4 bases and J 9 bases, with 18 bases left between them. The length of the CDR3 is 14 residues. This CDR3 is CASSPKFAPWSYTF. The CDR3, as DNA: TGTGCCAGCAGCCCAAAATTTGCCCCCTGGAGCTACACCTTC.

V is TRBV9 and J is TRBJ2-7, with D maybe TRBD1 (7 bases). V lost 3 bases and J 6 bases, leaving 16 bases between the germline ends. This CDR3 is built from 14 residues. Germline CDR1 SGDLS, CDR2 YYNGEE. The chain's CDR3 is CASSGTTGTGEQYF. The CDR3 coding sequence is TGTGCCAGCAGCGGAACGACAGGGACTGGCGAGCAGTACTTC.

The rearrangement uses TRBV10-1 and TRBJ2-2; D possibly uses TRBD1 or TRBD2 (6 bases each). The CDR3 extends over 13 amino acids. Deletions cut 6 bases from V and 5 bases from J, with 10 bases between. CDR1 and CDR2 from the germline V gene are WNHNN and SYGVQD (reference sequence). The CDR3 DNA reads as TGCGCCAGCAGGAGAGGGGGGACCGGGGAGCTGTTTTTT. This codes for CASRRGGTGELFF.

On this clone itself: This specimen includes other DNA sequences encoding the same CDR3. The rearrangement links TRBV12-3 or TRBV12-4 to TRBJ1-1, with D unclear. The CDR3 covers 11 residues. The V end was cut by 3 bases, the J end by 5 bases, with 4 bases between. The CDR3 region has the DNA TGTGCCAGCAGTTTCAGGACTGAAGCTTTCTTT. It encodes CASSFRTEAFF.

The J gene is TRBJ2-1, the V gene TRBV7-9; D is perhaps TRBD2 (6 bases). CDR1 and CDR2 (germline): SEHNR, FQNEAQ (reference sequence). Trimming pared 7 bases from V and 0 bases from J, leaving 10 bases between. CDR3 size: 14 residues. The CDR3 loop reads CASKAGSSYNEQFF. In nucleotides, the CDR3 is TGTGCCAGCAAGGCCGGGAGCTCCTACAATGAGCAGTTCTTC.

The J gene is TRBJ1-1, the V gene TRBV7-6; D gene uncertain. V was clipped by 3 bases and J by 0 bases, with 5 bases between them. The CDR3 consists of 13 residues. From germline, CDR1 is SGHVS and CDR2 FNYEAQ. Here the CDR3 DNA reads TGTGCCAGCAGCTTCGGTTTGAACACTGAAGCTTTCTTT. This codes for CASSFGLNTEAFF.

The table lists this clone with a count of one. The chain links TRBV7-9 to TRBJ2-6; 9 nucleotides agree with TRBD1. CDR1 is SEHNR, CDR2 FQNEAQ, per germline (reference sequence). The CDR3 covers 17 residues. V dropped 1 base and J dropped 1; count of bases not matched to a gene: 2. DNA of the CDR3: TGTGCCAGCAGCTTAGTGACAGGGGGTTCTGGGGCCAACGTCCTGACTTTC. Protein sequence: CASSLVTGGSGANVLTF.

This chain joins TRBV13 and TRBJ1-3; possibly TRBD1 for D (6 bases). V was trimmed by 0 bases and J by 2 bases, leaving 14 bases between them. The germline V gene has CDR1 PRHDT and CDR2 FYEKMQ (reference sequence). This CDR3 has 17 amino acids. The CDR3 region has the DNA TGTGCCAGCAGCTTAGGCCGCGTGAGGACAGCTGGAAACACCATATATTTT. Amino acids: CASSLGRVRTAGNTIYF.

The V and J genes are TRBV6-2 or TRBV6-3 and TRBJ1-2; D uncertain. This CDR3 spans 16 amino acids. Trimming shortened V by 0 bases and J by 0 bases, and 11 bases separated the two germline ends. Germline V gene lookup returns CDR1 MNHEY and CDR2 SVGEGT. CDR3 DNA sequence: TGTGCCAGCAGTTACTCGAGAGGGCCCACTAACTATGGCTACACCTTC. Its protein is CASSYSRGPTNYGYTF.

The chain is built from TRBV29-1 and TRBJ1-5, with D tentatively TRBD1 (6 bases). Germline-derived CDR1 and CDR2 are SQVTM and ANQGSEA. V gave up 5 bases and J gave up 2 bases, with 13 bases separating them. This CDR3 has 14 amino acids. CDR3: CSVKGRGGNQPQHF. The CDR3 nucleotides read TGCAGCGTTAAGGGCAGGGGAGGCAATCAGCCCCAGCATTTT.

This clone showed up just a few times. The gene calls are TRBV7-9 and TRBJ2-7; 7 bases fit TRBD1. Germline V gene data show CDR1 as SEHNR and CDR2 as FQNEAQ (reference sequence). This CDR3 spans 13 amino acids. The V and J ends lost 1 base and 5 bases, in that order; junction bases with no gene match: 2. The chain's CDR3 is CASSLGDRDEQYF. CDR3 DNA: TGTGCCAGCAGCTTAGGTGACAGGGACGAGCAGTACTTC.

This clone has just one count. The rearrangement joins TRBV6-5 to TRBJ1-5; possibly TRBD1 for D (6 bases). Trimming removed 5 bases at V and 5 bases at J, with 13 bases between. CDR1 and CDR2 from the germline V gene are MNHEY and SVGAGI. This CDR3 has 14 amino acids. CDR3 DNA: TGTGCCAGCAGTACAGGACAGCCCTATCAGCCCCAGCATTTT. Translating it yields CASSTGQPYQPQHF.

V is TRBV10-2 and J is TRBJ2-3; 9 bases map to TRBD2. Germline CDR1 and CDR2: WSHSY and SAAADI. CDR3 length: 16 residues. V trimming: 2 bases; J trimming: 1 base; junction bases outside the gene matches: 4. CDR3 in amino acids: CASSEGGGARTDTQYF. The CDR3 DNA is TGCGCCAGCAGTGAGGGCGGGGGGGCGCGCACAGATACGCAGTATTTT.

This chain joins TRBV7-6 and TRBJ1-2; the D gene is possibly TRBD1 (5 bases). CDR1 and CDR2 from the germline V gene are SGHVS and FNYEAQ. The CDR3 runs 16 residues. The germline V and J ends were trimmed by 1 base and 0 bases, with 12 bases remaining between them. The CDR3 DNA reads TGTGCCAGCAGCTTAGAGCCGGGGCCAGCTAACTATGGCTACACCTTC. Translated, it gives CASSLEPGPANYGYTF.

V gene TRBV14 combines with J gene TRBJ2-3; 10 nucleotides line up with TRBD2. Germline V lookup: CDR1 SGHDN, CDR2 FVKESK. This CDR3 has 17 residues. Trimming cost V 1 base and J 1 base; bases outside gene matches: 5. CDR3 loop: CASSQVRTSGRTDTQYF. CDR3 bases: TGTGCCAGCAGCCAAGTCCGGACTAGCGGCCGCACAGATACGCAGTATTTT.

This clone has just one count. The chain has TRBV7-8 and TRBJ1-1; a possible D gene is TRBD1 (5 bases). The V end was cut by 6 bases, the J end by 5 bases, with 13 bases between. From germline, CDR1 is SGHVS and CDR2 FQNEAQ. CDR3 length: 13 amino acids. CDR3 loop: CASRTGTRTEAFF. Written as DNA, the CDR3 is TGTGCCAGCAGGACCGGGACGCGAACTGAAGCTTTCTTT.